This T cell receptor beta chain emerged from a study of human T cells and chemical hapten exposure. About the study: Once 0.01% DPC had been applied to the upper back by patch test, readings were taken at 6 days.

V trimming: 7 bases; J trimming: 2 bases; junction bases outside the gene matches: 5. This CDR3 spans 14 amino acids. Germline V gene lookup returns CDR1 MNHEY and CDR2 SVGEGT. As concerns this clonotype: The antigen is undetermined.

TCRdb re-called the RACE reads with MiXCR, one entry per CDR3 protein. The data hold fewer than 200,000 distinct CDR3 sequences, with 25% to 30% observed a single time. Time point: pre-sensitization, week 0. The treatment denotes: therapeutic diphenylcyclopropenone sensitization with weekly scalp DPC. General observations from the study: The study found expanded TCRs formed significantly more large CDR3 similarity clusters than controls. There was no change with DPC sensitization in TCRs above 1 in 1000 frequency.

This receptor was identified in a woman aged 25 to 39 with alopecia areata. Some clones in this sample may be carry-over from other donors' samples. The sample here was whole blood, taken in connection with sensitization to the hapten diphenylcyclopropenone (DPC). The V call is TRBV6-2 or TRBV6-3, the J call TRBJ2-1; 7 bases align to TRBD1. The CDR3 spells CASNTGAPYNEQFF. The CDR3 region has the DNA TGTGCCAGCAACACAGGGGCGCCCTACAATGAGCAGTTCTTC.